This passage covers 4 T cell receptor beta chains from one sample sequenced in a study of blood T cell repertoires in COVID-19. Here immunoSEQ multiplex PCR was the method, and the copy in TCRdb shows in-frame clones only, minus some. The top ten hold 7.5% to 9% of the sample, which has 200,000 to 250,000 clones, approximately 80% seen once. The sequencing input was peripheral blood. The receptor source for this set is a woman at least 80 years old with COVID-19, enrolled during active disease.

The chain employs TRBV7-2 and TRBJ2-1; D not resolved. This CDR3 contains 13 residues. With 1 base removed from V and 7 bases from J, the gap between germline ends came to 8 bases. Germline V lookup: CDR1 SGHTA, CDR2 FQGNSA. CDR3 nucleotides: TGTGCCAGCAGCTTAGTACTATTAAATGAGCAGTTCTTC. Encoded protein: CASSLVLLNEQFF.

Here the CDR3 DNA reads TGTGCCATCAAGCTTGGGGGGGGCACTGAAGCTTTCTTT. This translates into CAIKLGGGTEAFF. V gene TRBV10-3 combines with J gene TRBJ1-1; TRBD1 might be the D (5 bases). Trimming stripped 7 bases from V and 4 bases from J, with 13 bases between. This CDR3 region has 13 residues. Per the germline V gene, CDR1 is ENHRY and CDR2 is SYGVKD.

The chain carries TRBV6-5 and TRBJ2-1; 7 nucleotides line up with TRBD2. The V gene's germline CDR1 is MNHEY and CDR2 SVGAGI. The CDR3 spans 14 residues. J lost 7 bases, V lost 6 bases, and 9 bases had no gene match. The CDR3 region is CASSQTSLGNEQFF. CDR3 DNA sequence: TGTGCCAGCAGCCAGACTAGCTTGGGGAATGAGCAGTTCTTC.

This rearrangement joins TRBV18 to TRBJ1-4; D is unclear. The CDR3 sequence is 17 residues long. V shed 0 bases and J shed 4 bases, with 15 bases lying between them. The V gene's germline CDR1 is KGHSH and CDR2 LQKENI. The CDR3 spells CASSPPSGWRSNEKLFF. For the CDR3, the DNA is TGTGCCAGCTCACCACCCTCCGGGTGGCGGAGTAATGAAAAACTGTTTTTT.